This is a list of T cell receptor beta chains from one sample in a study of blood T cell repertoires in COVID-19. Produced via immunoSEQ multiplex PCR; TCRdb's table is partial and in-frame only. The sample shows about 170,000 clones, around nine tenths of them seen only once. Sequenced: peripheral blood. These receptors were obtained from a man in his 70s with acute or convalescent COVID-19. Both conserved end residues are part of each CDR3. The order of the fields is D gene, clone size, J gene, V gene, CDR3 DNA, CDR3 protein. A D gene is named only where the DNA matches it firmly. Expanded clones get a size class; other rows say once, few or many, or leave the size out.

d_gene: NA
abundance: NA
j_gene: TRBJ2-1
v_gene: TRBV11-2
CDR3nt: TGTGCCAGCAGCTTACTCAGCGGAGGGTTTTACAATGAGCAGTTCTTC
CDR3aa: CASSLLSGGFYNEQFF

d_gene: TRBD1
abundance: NA
j_gene: TRBJ1-2
v_gene: TRBV6-5
CDR3nt: TGTGCCAGCAGTCGCGACAGGGGGCAAGGGTATGGCTACACCTTC
CDR3aa: CASSRDRGQGYGYTF

d_gene: TRBD1
abundance: NA
j_gene: TRBJ1-1
v_gene: TRBV5-1
CDR3nt: TGCGCCAGCAGCCTCCAGGACAGGGAGGGCACTGAAGCTTTCTTT
CDR3aa: CASSLQDREGTEAFF

d_gene: TRBD1
abundance: NA
j_gene: TRBJ2-5
v_gene: TRBV3-1/TRBV3-2
CDR3nt: TGTGCCAGCAGCCGACAGGGGCAGGAGACCCAGTACTTC
CDR3aa: CASSRQGQETQYF

d_gene: TRBD2
abundance: NA
j_gene: TRBJ2-2
v_gene: TRBV30
CDR3nt: TGTGCCTGGCCGGGACTAGCAGGGAACACCGGGGAGCTGTTTTTT
CDR3aa: CAWPGLAGNTGELFF

d_gene: NA
abundance: NA
j_gene: TRBJ2-3
v_gene: TRBV3-1/TRBV3-2
CDR3nt: TGTGCCAGCAGCCAATTAGACAGACTGGCAGATACGCAGTATTTT
CDR3aa: CASSQLDRLADTQYF

d_gene: NA
abundance: NA
j_gene: TRBJ1-6
v_gene: TRBV27
CDR3nt: TGTGCCAGCAGTTTCCTGGACAGAATAGGGTCACCCCTCCACTTT
CDR3aa: CASSFLDRIGSPLHF

d_gene: TRBD1
abundance: NA
j_gene: TRBJ1-6
v_gene: TRBV6-5
CDR3nt: TGTGCCAGCAGTCCCTCCGGGACAGGGAATTCACCCCTCCACTTT
CDR3aa: CASSPSGTGNSPLHF

d_gene: TRBD2
abundance: NA
j_gene: TRBJ2-1
v_gene: TRBV5-1
CDR3nt: TGCGCCAGCAGCCTCAATAGCGGGAGGAACGGCAATGAGCAGTTCTTC
CDR3aa: CASSLNSGRNGNEQFF

d_gene: NA
abundance: NA
j_gene: TRBJ1-2
v_gene: TRBV2
CDR3nt: TGTGCCAGCAGTACCTACAGGGAGGGCGGCTACACCTTC
CDR3aa: CASSTYREGGYTF

d_gene: TRBD1
abundance: NA
j_gene: TRBJ2-1
v_gene: TRBV5-4
CDR3nt: TGTGCCAGCAAAGCTAGGACAGGGGACAACAATGAGCAGTTCTTC
CDR3aa: CASKARTGDNNEQFF

d_gene: NA
abundance: NA
j_gene: TRBJ2-3
v_gene: TRBV7-3
CDR3nt: TGTGCCAGCAGCTCCGGACTACCCAATACGCAGTATTTT
CDR3aa: CASSSGLPNTQYF

d_gene: TRBD1
abundance: NA
j_gene: TRBJ2-1
v_gene: TRBV29-1
CDR3nt: TGCAGCGCGTCCCGGGACAGGGGCTACAATGAGCAGTTCTTC
CDR3aa: CSASRDRGYNEQFF

d_gene: NA
abundance: NA
j_gene: TRBJ2-3
v_gene: TRBV27
CDR3nt: TGTGCCAGCAGTCGCTCCCCAGCGTCAACAGATACGCAGTATTTT
CDR3aa: CASSRSPASTDTQYF

d_gene: TRBD2
abundance: NA
j_gene: TRBJ2-5
v_gene: TRBV2
CDR3nt: TGTGCCAGCAAAAGACTAGCCGATGAGACCCAGTACTTC
CDR3aa: CASKRLADETQYF

d_gene: TRBD1
abundance: NA
j_gene: TRBJ1-2
v_gene: TRBV10-3
CDR3nt: TGTGCCATCAGATCGACAGGGGGTAAAGATGGCTACACCTTC
CDR3aa: CAIRSTGGKDGYTF

d_gene: NA
abundance: NA
j_gene: TRBJ2-2
v_gene: TRBV9
CDR3nt: TGTGCCAGCAGCGTAGCCGACAGCAGGAAGCTGTTTTTT
CDR3aa: CASSVADSRKLFF

d_gene: NA
abundance: NA
j_gene: TRBJ2-3
v_gene: TRBV6-5
CDR3nt: TGTGCCAGCAGTTACGTACAGGGAGATACGCAGTATTTT
CDR3aa: CASSYVQGDTQYF

d_gene: TRBD1
abundance: NA
j_gene: TRBJ2-7
v_gene: TRBV30
CDR3nt: TGTGCCTGGAGCTGGACAGGCGCGGCGTACGAGCAGTACTTC
CDR3aa: CAWSWTGAAYEQYF

d_gene: TRBD2
abundance: NA
j_gene: TRBJ2-3
v_gene: TRBV4-2
CDR3nt: TGTGCCAGCAGCCAGGGGGGGGATGTAGATACGCAGTATTTT
CDR3aa: CASSQGGDVDTQYF

d_gene: TRBD2
abundance: NA
j_gene: TRBJ2-3
v_gene: TRBV10-3
CDR3nt: TGTGCCATCAGCGCCGGGACTAGCGGATTTTTCACAGATACGCAGTATTTT
CDR3aa: CAISAGTSGFFTDTQYF

d_gene: NA
abundance: NA
j_gene: TRBJ1-5
v_gene: TRBV7-2
CDR3nt: TGTGCCAGCAGCCTTACAGGTACAAATCAGCCCCAGCATTTT
CDR3aa: CASSLTGTNQPQHF

d_gene: NA
abundance: NA
j_gene: TRBJ1-2
v_gene: TRBV10-3
CDR3nt: TGTGCCATCAGTGAGTCGGCAGGGTCCTATGGCTACACCTTC
CDR3aa: CAISESAGSYGYTF

d_gene: TRBD2
abundance: NA
j_gene: TRBJ2-1
v_gene: TRBV27
CDR3nt: TGTGCCAGCAGTTTATCGCTAGCGGGAGTTAGAAATGAGCAGTTCTTC
CDR3aa: CASSLSLAGVRNEQFF

d_gene: TRBD1
abundance: NA
j_gene: TRBJ1-3
v_gene: TRBV20-1
CDR3nt: TGCAGTGTTCTACAGGGGAACACCATATATTTT
CDR3aa: CSVLQGNTIYF

d_gene: NA
abundance: NA
j_gene: TRBJ1-1
v_gene: TRBV19
CDR3nt: TGTGCCAGTAGAGGGACTCAGAACACTGAAGCTTTCTTT
CDR3aa: CASRGTQNTEAFF

d_gene: TRBD1
abundance: once
j_gene: TRBJ2-7
v_gene: TRBV4-1
CDR3nt: TGCGCCAGCAGCCATTTGACAGGGAGATACGAGCAGTACTTC
CDR3aa: CASSHLTGRYEQYF

d_gene: TRBD1
abundance: NA
j_gene: TRBJ1-1
v_gene: TRBV6-5
CDR3nt: TGTGCCAGCAGCCGGGACAGGGTGAGCACTGAAGCTTTCTTT
CDR3aa: CASSRDRVSTEAFF

d_gene: TRBD1
abundance: NA
j_gene: TRBJ2-3
v_gene: TRBV7-8
CDR3nt: TGTGCCAGCAGCTTAGACCCGGGACAGAATTACGCCACAGATACGCAGTATTTT
CDR3aa: CASSLDPGQNYATDTQYF

d_gene: TRBD2
abundance: NA
j_gene: TRBJ2-1
v_gene: TRBV5-1
CDR3nt: TGCGCCAGCAGCGCCGGTACTAGCGGCCTTTCCTACAATGAGCAGTTCTTC
CDR3aa: CASSAGTSGLSYNEQFF

d_gene: NA
abundance: NA
j_gene: TRBJ2-2
v_gene: TRBV19
CDR3nt: TGTGCCAGTACCCCGTGGGGGGGGGCCCGGTCCGGGGAGCTGTTTTTT
CDR3aa: CASTPWGGARSGELFF

d_gene: NA
abundance: once
j_gene: TRBJ2-1
v_gene: TRBV29-1
CDR3nt: TGCAGCGTTGAGGAGGTCAATGAGCAGTTCTTC
CDR3aa: CSVEEVNEQFF

d_gene: TRBD1
abundance: NA
j_gene: TRBJ1-5
v_gene: TRBV4-3
CDR3nt: TGCGCCAGCAGCCAGACAGGGGCCAGGATGGAGCCCCAGCATTTT
CDR3aa: CASSQTGARMEPQHF

d_gene: TRBD1
abundance: NA
j_gene: TRBJ2-1
v_gene: TRBV24-1
CDR3nt: TGTGCCACCAGTGACCCGGACAGGGGAGGGTACAATGAGCAGTTCTTC
CDR3aa: CATSDPDRGGYNEQFF

d_gene: NA
abundance: NA
j_gene: TRBJ2-4
v_gene: TRBV29-1
CDR3nt: TGCAGCGTTTACAGACAGGTGGGGCCCAGAAACATTCAGTACTTC
CDR3aa: CSVYRQVGPRNIQYF

d_gene: TRBD2
abundance: NA
j_gene: TRBJ2-1
v_gene: TRBV3-1/TRBV3-2
CDR3nt: TGTGCCAGCAGCTTTAGCGGGAGGGCGTATGAGCAGTTCTTC
CDR3aa: CASSFSGRAYEQFF

d_gene: TRBD1
abundance: NA
j_gene: TRBJ1-5
v_gene: TRBV6-5
CDR3nt: TGTGCCAGCAGGCCCTCGGGACAGCTGAATCAGCCCCAGCATTTT
CDR3aa: CASRPSGQLNQPQHF

d_gene: NA
abundance: few
j_gene: TRBJ2-2
v_gene: TRBV5-1
CDR3nt: TGCGCCAGCAGCTCCTACTTGAACACCGGGGAGCTGTTTTTT
CDR3aa: CASSSYLNTGELFF

d_gene: TRBD1
abundance: NA
j_gene: TRBJ1-5
v_gene: TRBV28
CDR3nt: TGTGCCAGCAGTTCCGGGGGACAGGGGATCTATCAGCCCCAGCATTTT
CDR3aa: CASSSGGQGIYQPQHF

d_gene: TRBD1
abundance: few
j_gene: TRBJ1-1
v_gene: TRBV5-1
CDR3nt: TGCGCCAGCAGCTTTGGGACAGGGGATAGGACTGAAGCTTTCTTT
CDR3aa: CASSFGTGDRTEAFF

d_gene: NA
abundance: NA
j_gene: TRBJ1-2
v_gene: TRBV28
CDR3nt: TGTGCCAGCAACACGCCCCCGGGGGGAACTTTCGACTACACCTTC
CDR3aa: CASNTPPGGTFDYTF